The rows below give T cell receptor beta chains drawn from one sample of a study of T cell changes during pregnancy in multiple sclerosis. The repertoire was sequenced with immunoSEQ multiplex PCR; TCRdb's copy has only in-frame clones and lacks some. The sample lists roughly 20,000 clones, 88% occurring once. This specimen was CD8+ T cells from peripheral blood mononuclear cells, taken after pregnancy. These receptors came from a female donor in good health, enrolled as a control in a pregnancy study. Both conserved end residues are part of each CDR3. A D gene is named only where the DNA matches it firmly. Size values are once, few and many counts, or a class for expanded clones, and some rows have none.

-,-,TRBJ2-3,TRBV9,CASSVAGSGTDTQYF,TGTGCCAGCAGCGTAGCCGGGAGCGGCACAGATACGCAGTATTTT
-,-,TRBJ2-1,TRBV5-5,CASSFGSSYNEQFF,TGTGCCAGCAGCTTCGGTAGCTCCTACAATGAGCAGTTCTTC
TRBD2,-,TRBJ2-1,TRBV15,CATSSSGRAYNEQFF,TGTGCCACCAGCAGCAGCGGGAGGGCCTACAATGAGCAGTTCTTC
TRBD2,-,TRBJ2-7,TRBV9,CASSTSGGPYEQYF,TGTGCCAGCAGCACAAGCGGGGGGCCCTACGAGCAGTACTTC
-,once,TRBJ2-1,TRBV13,CASNSGTGGLEQFF,TGTGCCAGCAATTCGGGGACTGGGGGTTTGGAGCAGTTCTTC
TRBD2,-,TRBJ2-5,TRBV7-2,CASSLGLAGGEETQYF,TGTGCCAGCAGCTTAGGGTTAGCGGGAGGGGAAGAGACCCAGTACTTC
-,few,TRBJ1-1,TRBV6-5,CASRVDKNTEAFF,TGTGCCAGCAGGGTCGACAAGAACACTGAAGCTTTCTTT
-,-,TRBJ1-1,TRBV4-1,CASSQYLGAGTEAFF,TGCGCCAGCAGCCAGTATCTAGGGGCGGGAACTGAAGCTTTCTTT
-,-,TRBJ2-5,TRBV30,CAWSVRPGDQETQYF,TGTGCCTGGAGTGTACGGCCGGGGGATCAAGAGACCCAGTACTTC
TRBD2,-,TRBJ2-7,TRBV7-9,CASSWELAGGVEQYF,TGTGCCAGCAGCTGGGAATTAGCGGGGGGTGTGGAGCAGTACTTC
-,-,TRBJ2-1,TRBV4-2,CASSQELSSYNEQFF,TGTGCCAGCAGCCAAGAACTTTCCTCCTACAATGAGCAGTTCTTC
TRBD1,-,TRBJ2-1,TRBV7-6,CASSLGTDLYNEQFF,TGTGCCAGCAGTTTGGGGACAGACCTCTACAATGAGCAGTTCTTC
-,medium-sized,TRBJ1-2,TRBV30,CAWLAGREPLPNYGYTF,TGTGCCTGGCTGGCGGGGCGGGAGCCATTACCTAACTATGGCTACACCTTC
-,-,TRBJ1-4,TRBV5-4,CASSFDRWDEKLFF,TGTGCCAGCAGCTTCGACAGGTGGGATGAAAAACTGTTTTTT
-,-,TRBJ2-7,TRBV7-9,CASSLKDYTYEQYF,TGTGCCAGCAGCTTAAAGGACTACACCTACGAGCAGTACTTC
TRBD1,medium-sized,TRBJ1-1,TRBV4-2,CASSREGADTEAFF,TGTGCCAGCAGCCGCGAGGGGGCCGACACTGAAGCTTTCTTT
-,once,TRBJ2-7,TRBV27,CASSLGDISYEQYF,TGTGCCAGCAGTTTAGGGGACATCTCCTACGAGCAGTACTTC
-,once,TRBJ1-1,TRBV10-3,CAITLRGGLDSATFENTEAFF,TGTGCCATCACCCTGAGGGGCGGGTTGGACAGCGCCACTTTCGAAAACACTGAAGCTTTCTTT